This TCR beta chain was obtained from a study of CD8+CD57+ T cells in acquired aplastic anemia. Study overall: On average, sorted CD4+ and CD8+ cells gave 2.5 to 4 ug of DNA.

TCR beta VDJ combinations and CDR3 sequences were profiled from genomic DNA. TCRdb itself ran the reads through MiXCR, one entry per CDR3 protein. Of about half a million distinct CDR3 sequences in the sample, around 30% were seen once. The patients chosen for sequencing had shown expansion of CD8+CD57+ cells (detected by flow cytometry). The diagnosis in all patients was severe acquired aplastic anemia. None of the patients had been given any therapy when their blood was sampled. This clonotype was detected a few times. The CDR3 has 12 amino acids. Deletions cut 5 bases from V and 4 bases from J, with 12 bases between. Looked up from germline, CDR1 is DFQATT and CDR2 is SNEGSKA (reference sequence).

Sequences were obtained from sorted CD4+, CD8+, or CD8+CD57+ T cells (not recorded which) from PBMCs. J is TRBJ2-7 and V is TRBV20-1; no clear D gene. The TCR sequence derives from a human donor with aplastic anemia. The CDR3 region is CSAGVNQYEQYF. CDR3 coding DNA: TGCAGTGCTGGAGTTAATCAATACGAGCAGTACTTC.